This T cell receptor beta chain emerged from a study of T-cell reconstitution after alpha-beta-depleted transplantation in children (dated by TCRdb to 2016 to 2017). In the study overall: T-cell immune reconstitution after TCRalphabeta/CD19-depleted allogeneic hematopoietic cell transplantation in children was quantitatively tracked in the study by means of TCR repertoire profiling.

CDR1 is given as ENHRY and CDR2 as SYGVKD, both from the germline V gene. At the junction V is shortened by 6 bases and J by 4 bases, with 10 bases in between. The cysteine opens and the phenylalanine closes a CDR3 of 12 amino acids. Here the CDR3 DNA is all that survives: 36 bases in frame from base 1. The library was built by means of PCR. TCRdb records Illumina HiSeq 2500 as the sequencer. TCR library preparation used molecular barcoding, with unique molecular identifiers applied to normalize quantification of the TCRbeta repertoire. Starting from the raw public reads, TCRdb applied fastp trimming at Q25, assembled clones with MiXCR and retained in-frame beta chains. Each CDR3 protein gets just one entry, which takes the most common genes and DNA from the rows behind it. This sample gives 500,000 to 600,000 distinct CDR3 sequences in total; around 27% of them show up just once. The ten most abundant clones make up about 35% of the sample.

What the study reported, not specific to this receptor: About two months after transplant, the apparently early recovery of alphabetaT-cell counts reportedly depended on just several hundred clones that had expanded rapidly and came from non-depleted graft cells. The high TCRbeta diversity at day 60 in some patients was ascribed to recipient T cells and intrathymic progenitors that had survived conditioning. The frequencies of hyperexpanded clones fell over the following months, and after one year, T-cell counts and TCRbeta diversity were mostly attributed to newly produced T cells.

This clonotype was seen a few times. Its recognized antigen is unknown. It has no much larger one-base neighbor in the sample; base qualities were not kept. The treatment or condition label, as the study defines it: allogeneic hematopoietic cell transplantation with graft depleted of TCRalphabeta T cells and CD19 B cells. Transplant recipients were children who received TCRalphabeta/CD19-depleted allogeneic hematopoietic cell grafts. The sequence links TRBV10-3 to TRBJ2-7; perhaps TRBD2 is the D gene, with 6 bases matching. Source: PBMCs, taken before TCRalphabeta/CD19-depleted stem cell transplant. This TCR came from a boy in the first two years of life with Wiskott-Aldrich syndrome, due to receive a stem cell transplant. The DNA sequence is TGTGCCATCAGCGCTCGGGGGTACGAGCAGTACTTC. Translated, it gives CAISARGYEQYF.